This T cell receptor beta chain was captured in a study of CD8+CD57+ T cells in acquired aplastic anemia. About the study: Sorted CD4+ and CD8+ cells yielded DNA averaging around 3 ug. Study-wide points: Both patients and controls carried the same twenty-nine CD8+ CDR3 sequences.

This clonotype appeared many times. Its antigen is undetermined. At one end, the junction sequence differs from germline, possibly due to a read error. An expansion of CD8+CD57+ cells by flow cytometry had been shown in patients chosen for sequencing. Severe acquired aplastic anemia was diagnosed in all patients. CDR3 size: 16 residues. The germline gives CDR1 SSHAT, CDR2 FNYEAQ (reference sequence). Profiles of TCR beta VDJ and CDR3 were generated from a genomic DNA template. Each CDR3 protein gets one entry after TCRdb re-called the reads with MiXCR. Here the sample spans about 180,000 distinct CDR3 sequences, approximately 48% being singletons.

What was sequenced was sorted CD4+, CD8+, or CD8+CD57+ T cells (not recorded which) from PBMCs. The origin of this receptor is a human donor with aplastic anemia. V is TRBV7-7 and J is TRBJ1-6, with D possibly TRBD1 on 5 matching bases. CDR3 DNA sequence: TGTGCTAGCAGCTTCGGGATGGGGCCTCGGGGTTCACCCCTCCACTTT. Encoded protein: CASSFGMGPRGSPLHF.